A single sample gave rise to the 19 T cell receptor beta chains below, sequenced in a study of beta chain features in type 1 diabetes (dated by TCRdb to between 2017 and 2018). The library was built by means of the immunoSEQ multiplex PCR assay. The entire amount of isolated RNA was reverse transcribed using the High Capacity cDNA Reverse Transcription Kit, so the sequenced TCRB transcripts were expressed ones. TCRdb provides this immuneACCESS table in a form limited to in-frame rearrangements. Some clones are lacking; in checked studies, under half of them reflect an unresolved V gene, and why the rest are absent is not known. Within this sample are 120,000 to 150,000 clones, with 9% to 10% of them counted one time only. Jointly, the top ten make up 0.65% of the sample. Sequencing was carried out using central memory CD4+ T cells from blood. The receptors stem from a woman between 40 and 55 years old in good health.

The sample holds many counts of this clone. This rearrangement joins TRBV7-2 to TRBJ1-5, with unresolved D. Germline CDR1 and CDR2: SGHTA and FQGNSA. Trimming shortened V by 5 bases and J by 4 bases, and 12 bases separated the two germline ends. The CDR3 loop spans 14 amino acids. The CDR3 sequence is CASSTARGNQPQHF. The CDR3 nucleotides are TGTGCCAGCAGCACAGCCCGGGGTAATCAGCCCCAGCATTTT.

Ten or more counts support this clone. The chain recombines TRBV2 with TRBJ1-1, with D possibly TRBD1 on 5 matching bases. Germline CDR1 and CDR2: SNHLY and FYNNEI. V lost 5 bases, J lost 11 bases, and 15 bases lay in between. The CDR3 extends over 12 amino acids. For the CDR3, the DNA is TGTGCCAGCAGTTATCAGGGCTCAGTGGCTTTCTTT. It is translated as CASSYQGSVAFF.

This clone has a handful of counts. V usage is TRBV5-1 and J usage is TRBJ2-5; 9 bases match TRBD1. The germline V gene has CDR1 SGHRS and CDR2 YFSETQ. The CDR3 loop spans 13 amino acids. Losses at the gene ends were 7 bases for V and 4 bases for J; bases not matched to a gene: 5. The CDR3, as DNA: TGCGCCAGCCGGACAGGGGTGCTAGAGACCCAGTACTTC. Its protein product is CASRTGVLETQYF.

The chain joins TRBV18 to TRBJ1-1; D ambiguous. V was shortened by 6 bases and J by 5 bases, with 16 bases between the two germline ends. The CDR3 runs 14 residues. Germline V gene lookup returns CDR1 KGHSH and CDR2 LQKENI. CDR3: CASSHLTEKTEAFF. The CDR3 nucleotides read TGTGCCAGCTCCCACCTGACGGAGAAGACTGAAGCTTTCTTT.

The genes are TRBV4-3 and TRBJ2-1, with 10 bases aligning to TRBD2. The CDR3 has 15 amino acids. Losses at the gene ends were 2 bases for V and 6 bases for J; bases not matched to a gene: 4. Germline-derived CDR1 and CDR2 are LGHNA and YSLEER. The CDR3 DNA is TGCGCCAGCAGCCAACCTAGCGGGGGTGGCAATGAGCAGTTCTTC. Translation gives CASSQPSGGGNEQFF.

The table lists this clone with a few counts. The gene calls are TRBV7-8 and TRBJ2-7; TRBD2 matches 7 bases. CDR3 length equals 15 residues. Losses at the gene ends were 0 bases for V and 0 bases for J; bases not matched to a gene: 2. Germline lookup yields CDR1 SGHVS and CDR2 FQNEAQ. The CDR3, as DNA: TGTGCCAGCAGCTTAGCGGGGGGGAGCTCCTACGAGCAGTACTTC. Its protein is CASSLAGGSSYEQYF.

This clone has at least ten counts. The gene calls are TRBV7-9 and TRBJ2-3; D perhaps matches TRBD2 (6 bases). There are 15 residues in the CDR3. V was cut by 0 bases and J by 11 bases, with 18 bases left in between. Germline CDR1 is SEHNR and CDR2 is FQNEAQ (reference sequence). This chain's CDR3 is CASSLANGGGAGQYF. In DNA, the CDR3 is TGTGCCAGCAGCTTAGCGAATGGCGGCGGGGCAGGGCAGTATTTT.

This clone showed up just a few times. The gene calls are TRBV2 and TRBJ2-7, with 8 positions matching TRBD1. Germline V CDR1 and CDR2: SNHLY, FYNNEI. J lost 6 bases, V lost 5 bases, and 6 bases had no gene match. This CDR3 has 13 amino acids. Here the CDR3 reads CASSRQGTVEQYF. The CDR3 bases are TGTGCCAGCAGTAGACAGGGGACGGTCGAGCAGTACTTC.

This clone occurred once. The CDR3: CASSLTSGGAETQYF. The DNA of the CDR3 is TGTGCCAGCAGCTTAACTAGCGGGGGGGCAGAGACCCAGTACTTC. V is TRBV11-2 and J is TRBJ2-5, with TRBD2 identical over 13 bases. J gave up 4 bases and V 2 bases, and 1 base lay outside the gene matches. The CDR3 is 15 residues long. In germline, CDR1 is SGHAT, CDR2 FQNNGV.

The rearrangement links TRBV6-5 to TRBJ2-1; TRBD2 is a possible D gene (7 bases). With 0 bases removed from V and 15 bases from J, the gap between germline ends came to 15 bases. This CDR3 region has 13 residues. CDR1 is MNHEY, CDR2 SVGAGI, per germline. As DNA, the CDR3 is TGTGCCAGCAGTTACTCGACAGGACTAGAGTCGTTCTTC. This sequence encodes CASSYSTGLESFF.

This clone was seen only a few times. V usage is TRBV5-1 and J usage is TRBJ1-4; unclear D gene. This CDR3 contains 15 residues. Germline assignment: CDR1 SGHRS and CDR2 YFSETQ. Trimming removed 2 bases from V and 0 bases from J, with 8 bases in between. CDR3 amino acids: CASSFQLATNEKLFF. In DNA, the CDR3 is TGCGCCAGCAGCTTTCAACTCGCAACTAATGAAAAACTGTTTTTT.

There are a few counts of this clone. This chain connects TRBV23-1 to TRBJ2-5; tentatively, D is TRBD1 (8 bases). TRBV23-1 is labeled an ORF, and its function is uncertain. The length of the CDR3 is 13 residues. V was clipped by 8 bases and J by 5 bases, with 15 bases between them. The CDR3 sequence is CASGQQGGETQYF. CDR3 sequence (DNA): TGCGCCAGCGGGCAACAGGGGGGGGAGACCCAGTACTTC.

The rearrangement joins TRBV6-4 to TRBJ2-2; 10 bases align to TRBD2. CDR3 length: 16 residues. Trimming took 6 bases from V and 6 from J; bases not matched to a gene: 10. Germline V CDR1 and CDR2: MRHNA, SNTAGT. Written as DNA, the CDR3 is TGTGCCAGCAGAGTAGAAGGGGGACTAGCGTCCGGGGAGCTGTTTTTT. Residues: CASRVEGGLASGELFF.

This chain connects TRBV6-5 to TRBJ2-7; TRBD2 might be the D (5 bases). Per germline, CDR1 MNHEY and CDR2 SVGAGI. The CDR3 is 10 amino acids. The V end lost 6 bases, the J end lost 5 bases, and 5 bases lay between the germline ends. CDR3 residues: CASREDEQYF. The CDR3 DNA reads TGTGCCAGCAGGGAGGACGAGCAGTACTTC.

This chain connects TRBV6-1 to TRBJ2-3; TRBD1 might be the D (5 bases). Trimming stripped 11 bases from V and 3 bases from J, with 12 bases between. CDR1 is MNHNS, CDR2 SASEGT, per germline. This CDR3 is 12 amino acids long. CDR3 region: CAVQTDTDTQYF. CDR3 sequence (DNA): TGTGCCGTTCAGACAGATACAGATACGCAGTATTTT.

In this sample, this clone turned up a few times. J is TRBJ2-2 and V is TRBV6-5; 9 bases are a match to TRBD1. V lost 6 bases to trimming and J lost 6 bases; unmatched junction nucleotides: 8. CDR1 is MNHEY, CDR2 SVGAGI, per germline. The CDR3 runs 15 residues. The DNA for the CDR3 is TGTGCCAGCAGACAACAGGGGGCAAGCCCCGGGGAGCTGTTTTTT. Protein product: CASRQQGASPGELFF.

This chain links TRBV6-1 with TRBJ2-1, with 9 positions matching TRBD2. Germline trimming cut 0 bases from V and 0 bases from J; bases unmatched to any gene: 0. Germline V lookup: CDR1 MNHNS, CDR2 SASEGT. The CDR3 totals 16 residues. This CDR3 reads CASSEATSGSYNEQFF. The DNA of the CDR3 is TGTGCCAGCAGTGAAGCGACTAGCGGCTCCTACAATGAGCAGTTCTTC.

This chain joins TRBV7-9 and TRBJ2-2; 7 nucleotides line up with TRBD2. The CDR3 runs to 12 residues. V lost 11 bases, J lost 15 bases, and 15 bases stayed unmatched. CDR1 and CDR2 (germline): SEHNR, FQNEAQ (reference sequence). The CDR3 region has the DNA TGTGCCCTACCGCTGGCGGGGGAAGCGGTGTTTTTT. Amino acid sequence: CALPLAGEAVFF. The complete variable domain, with remaining parts taken from reference TRBV7-9 and TRBJ2-2, reads DTGVSQNPRHKITKRGQNVTFRCDPISEHNRLYWYRQTLGQGPEFLTYFQNEAQLEKSRLLSDRFSAERPKGSFSTLEIQRTEQGDSAMYLCALPLAGEAVFFGEGSRLTVL.

This clone was counted between two and nine times. The chain is built from TRBV5-1 and TRBJ2-3, with D maybe TRBD1 (5 bases). Trimming removed 6 bases from V and 0 bases from J, with 14 bases in between. Germline V gives CDR1 SGHRS, CDR2 YFSETQ. This CDR3 comprises 15 residues. This chain's CDR3 is CASIQGLMSTDTQYF. The CDR3 DNA reads as TGCGCCAGCATCCAGGGCTTAATGAGCACAGATACGCAGTATTTT.